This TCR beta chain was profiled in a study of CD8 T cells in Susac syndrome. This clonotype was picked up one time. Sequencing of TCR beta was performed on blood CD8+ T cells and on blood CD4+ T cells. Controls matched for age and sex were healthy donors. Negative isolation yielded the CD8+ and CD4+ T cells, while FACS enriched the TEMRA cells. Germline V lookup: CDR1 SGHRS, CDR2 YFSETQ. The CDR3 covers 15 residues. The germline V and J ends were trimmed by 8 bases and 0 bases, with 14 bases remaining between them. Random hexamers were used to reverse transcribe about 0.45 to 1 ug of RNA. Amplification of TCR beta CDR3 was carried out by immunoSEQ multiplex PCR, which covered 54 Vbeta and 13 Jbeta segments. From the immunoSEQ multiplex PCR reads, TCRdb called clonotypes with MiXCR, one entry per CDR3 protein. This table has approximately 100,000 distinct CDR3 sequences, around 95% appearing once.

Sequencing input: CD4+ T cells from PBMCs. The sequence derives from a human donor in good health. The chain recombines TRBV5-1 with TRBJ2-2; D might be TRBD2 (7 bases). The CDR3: CASLGGGPNTGELFF. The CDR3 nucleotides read TGCGCCAGTTTAGGGGGGGGCCCGAACACCGGGGAGCTGTTTTTT.